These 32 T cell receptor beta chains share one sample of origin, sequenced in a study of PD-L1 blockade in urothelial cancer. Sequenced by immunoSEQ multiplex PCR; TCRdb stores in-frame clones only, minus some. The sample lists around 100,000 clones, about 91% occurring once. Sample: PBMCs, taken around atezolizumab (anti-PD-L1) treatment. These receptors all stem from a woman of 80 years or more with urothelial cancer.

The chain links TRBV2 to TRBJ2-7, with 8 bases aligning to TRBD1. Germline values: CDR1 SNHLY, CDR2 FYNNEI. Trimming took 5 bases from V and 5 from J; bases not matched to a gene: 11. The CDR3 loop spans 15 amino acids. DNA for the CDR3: TGTGCCAGCAGTAGTGGACAGGGAGCACGAGACGAGCAGTACTTC. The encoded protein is CASSSGQGARDEQYF.

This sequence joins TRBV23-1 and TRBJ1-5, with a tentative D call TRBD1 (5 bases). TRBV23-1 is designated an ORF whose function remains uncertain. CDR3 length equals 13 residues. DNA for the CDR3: TGCGGGAGGGCGGGGCATAGCAATCAGCCCCAGCATTTT. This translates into CGRAGHSNQPQHF.

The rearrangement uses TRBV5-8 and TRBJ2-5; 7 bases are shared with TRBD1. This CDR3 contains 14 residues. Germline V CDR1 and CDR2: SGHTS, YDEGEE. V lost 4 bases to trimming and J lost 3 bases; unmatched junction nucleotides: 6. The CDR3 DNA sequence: TGTGCCAGCAGCCGTGGGACAGCCAAAGAGACCCAGTACTTC. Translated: CASSRGTAKETQYF.

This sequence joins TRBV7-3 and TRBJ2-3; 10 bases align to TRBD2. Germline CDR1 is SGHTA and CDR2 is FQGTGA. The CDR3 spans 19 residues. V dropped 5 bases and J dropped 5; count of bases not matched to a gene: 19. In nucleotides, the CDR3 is TGTGCCAGCAGCCCCGATAGCGGGAGGTACTCCTCAGTAGGAGATACGCAGTATTTT. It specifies CASSPDSGRYSSVGDTQYF.

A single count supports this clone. The CDR3 region is CASTTGTSANYGYTF. The CDR3 region has the DNA TGTGCCAGCACTACCGGGACATCAGCTAACTATGGCTACACCTTC. The chain has TRBV25-1 and TRBJ1-2; a weak D match, TRBD1 (6 bases). Per the germline V gene, CDR1 is MGHDK and CDR2 is SYGVNS. The CDR3 covers 15 residues. V shed 7 bases and J shed 0 bases, with 15 bases lying between them.

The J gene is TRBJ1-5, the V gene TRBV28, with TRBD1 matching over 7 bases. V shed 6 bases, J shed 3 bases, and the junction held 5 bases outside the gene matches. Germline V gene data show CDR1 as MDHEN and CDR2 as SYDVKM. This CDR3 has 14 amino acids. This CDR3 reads CASRTQGDNQPQHF. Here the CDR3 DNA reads TGTGCCAGCAGGACGCAGGGGGACAATCAGCCCCAGCATTTT. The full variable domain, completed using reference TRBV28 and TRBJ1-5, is DVKVTQSSRYLVKRTGEKVFLECVQDMDHENMFWYRQDPGLGLRLIYFSYDVKMKEKGDIPEGYSVSREKKERFSLILESASTNQTSMYLCASRTQGDNQPQHFGDGTRLSIL.

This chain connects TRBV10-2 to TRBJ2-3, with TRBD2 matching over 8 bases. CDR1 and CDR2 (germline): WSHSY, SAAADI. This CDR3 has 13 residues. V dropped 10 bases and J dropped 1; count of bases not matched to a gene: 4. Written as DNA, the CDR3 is TGCGCCACAGAGACTAGCGGCACAGATACGCAGTATTTT. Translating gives CATETSGTDTQYF.

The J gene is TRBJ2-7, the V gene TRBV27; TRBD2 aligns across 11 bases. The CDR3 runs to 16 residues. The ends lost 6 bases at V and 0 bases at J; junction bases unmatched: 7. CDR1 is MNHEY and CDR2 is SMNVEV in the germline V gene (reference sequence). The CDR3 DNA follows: TGTGCCAGCAGGGAACGGACTAGCGGGTTCTCCTACGAGCAGTACTTC. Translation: CASRERTSGFSYEQYF.

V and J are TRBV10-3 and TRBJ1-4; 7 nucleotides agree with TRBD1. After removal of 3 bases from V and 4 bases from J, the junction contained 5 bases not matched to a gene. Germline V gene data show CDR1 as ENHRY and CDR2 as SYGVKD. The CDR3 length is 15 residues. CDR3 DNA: TGTGCCATCAGTGAAGGGGGGACAGTTAATGAAAAACTGTTTTTT. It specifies CAISEGGTVNEKLFF.

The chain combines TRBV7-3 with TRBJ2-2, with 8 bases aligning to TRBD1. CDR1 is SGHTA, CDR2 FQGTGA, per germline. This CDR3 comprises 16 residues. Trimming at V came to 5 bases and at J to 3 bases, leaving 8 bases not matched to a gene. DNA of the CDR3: TGTGCCAGCAGCGGGGGCAGGGGGCGGTACACCGGGGAGCTGTTTTTT. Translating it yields CASSGGRGRYTGELFF. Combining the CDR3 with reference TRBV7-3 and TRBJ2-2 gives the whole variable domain GAGVSQTPSNKVTEKGKYVELRCDPISGHTALYWYRQSLGQGPEFLIYFQGTGAADDSGLPNDRFFAVRPEGSVSTLKIQRTERGDSAVYLCASSGGRGRYTGELFFGEGSRLTVL.

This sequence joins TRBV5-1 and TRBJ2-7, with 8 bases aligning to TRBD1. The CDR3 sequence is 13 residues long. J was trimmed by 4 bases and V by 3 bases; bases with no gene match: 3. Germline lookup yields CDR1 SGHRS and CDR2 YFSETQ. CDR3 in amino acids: CASSWTGLYEQYF. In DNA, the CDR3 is TGCGCCAGCAGCTGGACAGGGCTATACGAGCAGTACTTC.

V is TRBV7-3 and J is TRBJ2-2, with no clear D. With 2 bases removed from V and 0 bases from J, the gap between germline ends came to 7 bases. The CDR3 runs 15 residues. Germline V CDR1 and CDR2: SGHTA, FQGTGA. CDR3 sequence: CASSLLHANTGELFF. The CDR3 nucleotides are TGTGCCAGCAGCTTATTACACGCGAACACCGGGGAGCTGTTTTTT.

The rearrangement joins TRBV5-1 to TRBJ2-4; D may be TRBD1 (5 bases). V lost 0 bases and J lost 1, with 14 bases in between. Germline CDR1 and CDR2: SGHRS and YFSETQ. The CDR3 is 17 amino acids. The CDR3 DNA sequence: TGCGCCAGCAGCTTGGATATCTCAGGGTTGGCCAAAAACATTCAGTACTTC. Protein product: CASSLDISGLAKNIQYF.

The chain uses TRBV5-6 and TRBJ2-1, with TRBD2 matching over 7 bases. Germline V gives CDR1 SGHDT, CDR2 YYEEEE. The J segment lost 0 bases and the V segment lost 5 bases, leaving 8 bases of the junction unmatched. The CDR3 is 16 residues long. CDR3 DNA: TGTGCCAGCAGGCCGTTGGGCGGGAGCTCCTACAATGAGCAGTTCTTC. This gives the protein CASRPLGGSSYNEQFF. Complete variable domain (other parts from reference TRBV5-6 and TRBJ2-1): DAGVTQSPTHLIKTRGQQVTLRCSPKSGHDTVSWYQQALGQGPQFIFQYYEEEERQRGNFPDRFSGHQFPNYSSELNVNALLLGDSALYLCASRPLGGSSYNEQFFGPGTRLTVL.

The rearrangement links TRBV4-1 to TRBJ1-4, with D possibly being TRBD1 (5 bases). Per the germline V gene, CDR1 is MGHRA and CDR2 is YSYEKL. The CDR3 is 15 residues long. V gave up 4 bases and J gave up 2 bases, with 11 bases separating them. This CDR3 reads CASSPLQVTNEKLFF. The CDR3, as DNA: TGCGCCAGCAGCCCTCTACAGGTGACTAATGAAAAACTGTTTTTT.

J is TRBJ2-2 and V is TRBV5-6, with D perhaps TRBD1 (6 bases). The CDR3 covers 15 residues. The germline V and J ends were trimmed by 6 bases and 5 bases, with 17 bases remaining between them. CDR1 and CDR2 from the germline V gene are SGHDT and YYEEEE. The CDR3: CASTPGAAGTGELFF. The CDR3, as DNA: TGTGCCAGCACCCCAGGGGCTGCCGGGACCGGGGAGCTGTTTTTT.

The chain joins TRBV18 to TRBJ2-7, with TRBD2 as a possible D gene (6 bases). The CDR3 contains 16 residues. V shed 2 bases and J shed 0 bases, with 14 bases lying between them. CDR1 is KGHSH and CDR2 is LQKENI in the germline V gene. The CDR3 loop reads CASSPFSKTSSYEQYF. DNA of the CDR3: TGTGCCAGCTCACCATTTTCGAAGACTAGCTCCTACGAGCAGTACTTC.

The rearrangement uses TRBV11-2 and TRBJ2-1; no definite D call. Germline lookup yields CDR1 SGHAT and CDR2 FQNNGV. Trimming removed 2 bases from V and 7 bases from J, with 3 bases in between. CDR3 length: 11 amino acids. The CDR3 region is CASSLLNEQFF. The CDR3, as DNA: TGTGCCAGCAGCTTATTAAATGAGCAGTTCTTC.

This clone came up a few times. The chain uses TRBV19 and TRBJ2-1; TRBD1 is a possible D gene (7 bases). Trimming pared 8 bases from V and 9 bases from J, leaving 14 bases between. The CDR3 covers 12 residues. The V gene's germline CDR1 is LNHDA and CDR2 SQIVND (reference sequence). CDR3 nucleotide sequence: TGTGCCAGTCGTGACCAGGGGGGTGAGCAGTTCTTC. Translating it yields CASRDQGGEQFF. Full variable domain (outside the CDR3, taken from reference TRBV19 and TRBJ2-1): DGGITQSPKYLFRKEGQNVTLSCEQNLNHDAMYWYRQDPGQGLRLIYYSQIVNDFQKGDIAEGYSVSREKKESFPLTVTSAQKNPTAFYLCASRDQGGEQFFGPGTRLTVL.

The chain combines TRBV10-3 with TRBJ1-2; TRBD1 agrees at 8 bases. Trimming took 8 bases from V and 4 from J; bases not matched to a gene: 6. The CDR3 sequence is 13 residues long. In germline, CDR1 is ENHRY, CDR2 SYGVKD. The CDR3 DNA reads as TGTGCCATCCAGGACAGGGACGGCTATGGCTACACCTTC. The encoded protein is CAIQDRDGYGYTF.

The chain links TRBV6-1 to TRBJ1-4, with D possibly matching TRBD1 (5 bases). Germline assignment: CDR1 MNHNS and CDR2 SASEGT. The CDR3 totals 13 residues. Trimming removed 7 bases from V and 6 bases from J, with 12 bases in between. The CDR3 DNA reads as TGTGCCAGCATAGGAGGGGAGTATGAAAAACTGTTTTTT. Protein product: CASIGGEYEKLFF.

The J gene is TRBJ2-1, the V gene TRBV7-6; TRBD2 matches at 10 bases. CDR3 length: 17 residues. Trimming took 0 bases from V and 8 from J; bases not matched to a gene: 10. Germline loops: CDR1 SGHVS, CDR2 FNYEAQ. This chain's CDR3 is CASSLAQDSGRFHEQFF. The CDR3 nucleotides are TGTGCCAGCAGCTTAGCGCAGGATAGCGGGAGGTTTCATGAGCAGTTCTTC.

The DNA of the CDR3 is TGTGCCAGCAGCCTGATGCGGGGGACAGGGGGCCGGGGGACTGAAGCTTTCTTT. It codes for CASSLMRGTGGRGTEAFF. This rearrangement joins TRBV2 to TRBJ1-1, with TRBD1 matching over 12 bases. Germline CDR1 and CDR2: SNHLY and FYNNEI. There are 18 residues in the CDR3. J gave up 5 bases and V 6 bases, and 16 bases lay outside the gene matches.

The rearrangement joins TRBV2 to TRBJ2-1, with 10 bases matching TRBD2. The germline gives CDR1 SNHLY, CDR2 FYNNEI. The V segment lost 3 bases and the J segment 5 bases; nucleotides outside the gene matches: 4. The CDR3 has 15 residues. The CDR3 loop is CASSESSGGDNEQFF. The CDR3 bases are TGTGCCAGCAGTGAGTCCAGCGGGGGGGACAATGAGCAGTTCTTC.

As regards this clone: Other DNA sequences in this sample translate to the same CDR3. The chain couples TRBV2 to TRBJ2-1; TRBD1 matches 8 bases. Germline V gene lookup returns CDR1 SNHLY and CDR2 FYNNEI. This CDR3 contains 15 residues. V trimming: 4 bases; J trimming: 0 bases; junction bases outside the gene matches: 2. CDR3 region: CASSGTGGSYNEQFF. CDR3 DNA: TGTGCCAGCAGTGGTACAGGGGGCTCCTACAATGAGCAGTTCTTC.

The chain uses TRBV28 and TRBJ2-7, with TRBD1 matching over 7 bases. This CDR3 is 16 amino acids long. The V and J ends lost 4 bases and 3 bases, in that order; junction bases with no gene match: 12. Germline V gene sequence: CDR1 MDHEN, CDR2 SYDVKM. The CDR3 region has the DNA TGTGCCAGCAGTTCCCCAGGGGGAGCGGTCATCTACGAGCAGTACTTC. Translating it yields CASSSPGGAVIYEQYF. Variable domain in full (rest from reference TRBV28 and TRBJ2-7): DVKVTQSSRYLVKRTGEKVFLECVQDMDHENMFWYRQDPGLGLRLIYFSYDVKMKEKGDIPEGYSVSREKKERFSLILESASTNQTSMYLCASSSPGGAVIYEQYFGPGTRLTVT.

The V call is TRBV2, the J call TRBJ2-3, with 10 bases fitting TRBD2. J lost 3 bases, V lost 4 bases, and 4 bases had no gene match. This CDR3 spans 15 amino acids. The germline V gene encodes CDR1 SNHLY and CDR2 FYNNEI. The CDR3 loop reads CASSGIAGGTDTQYF. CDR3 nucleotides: TGTGCCAGCAGTGGGATAGCGGGAGGAACAGATACGCAGTATTTT.

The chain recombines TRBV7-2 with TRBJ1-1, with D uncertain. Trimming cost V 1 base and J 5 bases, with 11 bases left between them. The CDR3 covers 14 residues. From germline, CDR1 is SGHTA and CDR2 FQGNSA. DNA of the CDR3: TGTGCCAGCAGCTTAGATGGCCGGACTACTGAAGCTTTCTTT. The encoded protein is CASSLDGRTTEAFF.

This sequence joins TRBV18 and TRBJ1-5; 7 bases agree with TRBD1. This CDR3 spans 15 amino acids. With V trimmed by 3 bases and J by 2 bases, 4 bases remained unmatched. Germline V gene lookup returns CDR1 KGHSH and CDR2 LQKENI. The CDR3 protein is CASSPEGARNQPQHF. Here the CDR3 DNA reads TGTGCCAGCTCACCGGAGGGGGCCCGCAATCAGCCCCAGCATTTT.

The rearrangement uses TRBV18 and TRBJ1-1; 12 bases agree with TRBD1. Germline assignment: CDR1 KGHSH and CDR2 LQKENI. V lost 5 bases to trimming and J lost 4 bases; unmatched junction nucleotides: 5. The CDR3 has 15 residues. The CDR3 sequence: CASSKGQGAVTEAFF. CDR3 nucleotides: TGTGCCAGCTCAAAGGGACAGGGGGCTGTCACTGAAGCTTTCTTT.

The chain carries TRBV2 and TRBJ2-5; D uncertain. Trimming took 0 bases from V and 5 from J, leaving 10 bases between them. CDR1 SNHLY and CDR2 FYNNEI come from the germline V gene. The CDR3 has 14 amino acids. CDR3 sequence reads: CASSEALPGETQYF. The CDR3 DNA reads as TGTGCCAGCAGTGAAGCGCTGCCCGGGGAGACCCAGTACTTC.

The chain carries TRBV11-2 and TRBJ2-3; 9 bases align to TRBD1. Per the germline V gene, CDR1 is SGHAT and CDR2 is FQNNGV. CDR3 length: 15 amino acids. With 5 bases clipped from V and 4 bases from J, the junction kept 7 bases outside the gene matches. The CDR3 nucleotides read TGTGCCAGCAGCCTAACACAGGGGGCCGCAGATACGCAGTATTTT. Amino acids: CASSLTQGAADTQYF.